These 20 T cell receptor beta chains were sequenced from one sample in a study of control samples from healthy donors and cancer patients. The method was immunoSEQ multiplex PCR; TCRdb's version includes in-frame clones alone and lacks a portion of them. The sample holds fewer than 120,000 clones, 88% seen once. Sequencing was performed on PBMCs. The receptors stem from a woman aged 60-70 years with lung cancer.

The chain employs TRBV12-3 or TRBV12-4 and TRBJ2-7; maybe TRBD1 (6 bases). This CDR3 contains 13 residues. Trimming stripped 7 bases from V and 2 bases from J, with 12 bases between. CDR3 DNA sequence: TGTGCCAGCACCAGGGACACCACCTACGAGCAGTACTTC. It translates to CASTRDTTYEQYF.

The V and J genes are TRBV6-2 or TRBV6-3 and TRBJ1-1, with D perhaps matching TRBD1 (5 bases). Germline V CDR1 and CDR2: MNHEY, SVGEGT. V gave up 2 bases and J gave up 5 bases, with 12 bases separating them. This CDR3 has 14 amino acids. The CDR3 is CASSYTGGRTEAFF. DNA for the CDR3: TGTGCCAGCAGTTACACTGGGGGTAGGACTGAAGCTTTCTTT.

This clone was recorded a few times. Other DNA sequences in this sample translate to the same CDR3. CDR3 protein: CASSPGQGAHEQYF. The DNA of the CDR3 is TGCGCCAGCAGCCCGGGACAGGGGGCACACGAGCAGTACTTC. The chain joins TRBV5-1 to TRBJ2-7, with 12 bases aligning to TRBD1. The CDR3 is 14 amino acids. Germline loops: CDR1 SGHRS, CDR2 YFSETQ. The trim removed 4 bases at V and 5 bases at J, leaving 4 bases unmatched.

The chain carries TRBV5-6 and TRBJ2-1, with D perhaps matching TRBD2 (6 bases). Germline-derived CDR1 and CDR2 are SGHDT and YYEEEE. The V and J ends lost 3 bases and 4 bases respectively, with 8 bases between them. The CDR3 sequence is 13 residues long. The CDR3 spells CASSSTSYNEQFF. CDR3 nucleotides: TGTGCCAGCAGCTCGACTAGTTACAATGAGCAGTTCTTC.

The chain joins TRBV4-2 to TRBJ1-4, with TRBD1 as a possible D gene (5 bases). The CDR3 contains 20 residues. The germline gives CDR1 LGHNA, CDR2 YNFKEQ. The V end lost 0 bases, the J end lost 4 bases, and 24 bases lay between the germline ends. CDR3 sequence reads: CASSQEFMIPGRRGNEKLFF. As DNA, the CDR3 is TGTGCCAGCAGCCAAGAGTTCATGATTCCAGGGCGTAGGGGTAATGAAAAACTGTTTTTT.

The chain employs TRBV4-3 and TRBJ2-3, with TRBD2 identical over 10 bases. With V trimmed by 0 bases and J by 6 bases, 9 bases remained unmatched. This CDR3 has 17 residues. The germline V gene has CDR1 LGHNA and CDR2 YSLEER. The CDR3 DNA reads as TGCGCCAGCAGCCAAGAGAGAAGCGGGGGGGCGCGGGATACGCAGTATTTT. The encoded protein is CASSQERSGGARDTQYF.

This rearrangement joins TRBV19 to TRBJ2-6, with unresolved D. The CDR3 spans 15 residues. Germline V gene lookup returns CDR1 LNHDA and CDR2 SQIVND (reference sequence). V was shortened by 10 bases and J by 0 bases, with 13 bases between the two germline ends. DNA of the CDR3: TGTGCCACTAAAGACGGCCGCTCTGGGGCCAACGTCCTGACTTTC. Protein sequence: CATKDGRSGANVLTF.

CDR3 region: CASSQDGRYNEQFF. CDR3 nucleotide sequence: TGTGCCAGCAGCCAAGATGGACGGTACAATGAGCAGTTCTTC. The chain is built from TRBV3-1 (or the pseudogene TRBV3-2) and TRBJ2-1; D unresolved. V was cut by 0 bases and J by 4 bases, with 7 bases left in between. Germline-derived CDR1 and CDR2 are LGHDT and YNNKEL (reference sequence). The CDR3 length is 14 residues.

Comments on this clone: The sample holds other DNA sequences that translate to the same CDR3. The gene calls are TRBV18 and TRBJ1-1; 8 bases map to TRBD1. Germline V gives CDR1 KGHSH, CDR2 LQKENI. This CDR3 spans 14 amino acids. The V and J ends lost 4 bases and 2 bases, in that order; junction bases with no gene match: 3. The CDR3: CASSQGQGNTEAFF. CDR3 DNA sequence: TGTGCCAGCTCACAAGGACAGGGAAACACTGAAGCTTTCTTT.

This clone was counted a few times. The genes are TRBV15 and TRBJ2-7; no firm D call. Germline CDR1 reads LNHNV; CDR2 reads YYDKDF (reference sequence). V shed 4 bases and J shed 1 base, with 11 bases lying between them. This CDR3 is 14 amino acids long. The CDR3 coding sequence is TGTGCCACCAGCACCCGGACGGATTCCTACGAGCAGTACTTC. Amino acid sequence: CATSTRTDSYEQYF.

This chain connects TRBV27 to TRBJ1-5; 7 bases line up with TRBD1. The germline V gene encodes CDR1 MNHEY and CDR2 SMNVEV (reference sequence). The V and J ends lost 5 bases and 6 bases, in that order; junction bases with no gene match: 7. CDR3 length equals 14 residues. The CDR3, as DNA: TGTGCCAGCAGTACAGGACAGGCCGGTCAGCCCCAGCATTTT. This codes for CASSTGQAGQPQHF.

The table lists this clone with a few counts. J is TRBJ2-6 and V is TRBV5-4; D might be TRBD1 (5 bases). V lost 0 bases and J lost 4, with 11 bases in between. The CDR3 loop spans 16 amino acids. The germline CDR1 and CDR2 sequences are SGHNT and YYREEE (reference sequence). The CDR3 DNA sequence: TGTGCCAGCAGCTTGGCCTTGGGGCAGGGGGCCAACGTCCTGACTTTC. Translating it yields CASSLALGQGANVLTF.

The gene calls are TRBV4-3 and TRBJ1-2; D unclear. The CDR3 loop spans 13 amino acids. The V end lost 5 bases, the J end lost 9 bases, and 16 bases lay between the germline ends. Per the germline V gene, CDR1 is LGHNA and CDR2 is YSLEER. CDR3 region: CASSFNPSGSYTF. The CDR3 nucleotides read TGCGCCAGCAGCTTTAATCCCTCTGGGAGCTACACCTTC.

This chain joins TRBV7-9 and TRBJ1-2, with D unresolved. V lost 1 base and J 2 bases, leaving 14 bases between the germline ends. In germline, CDR1 is SEHNR, CDR2 FQNEAQ (reference sequence). CDR3 size: 16 residues. The CDR3 DNA reads TGTGCCAGCAGCTTAGAAGGGTACACAAGGAACTATGGCTACACCTTC. This sequence encodes CASSLEGYTRNYGYTF.

The V call is TRBV6-5, the J call TRBJ2-5; 8 positions agree with TRBD1. Germline assignment: CDR1 MNHEY and CDR2 SVGAGI. The CDR3 is 14 residues long. The V segment lost 6 bases and the J segment 1 base; nucleotides outside the gene matches: 4. The CDR3: CASRDRDIQETQYF. The CDR3 bases are TGTGCCAGCAGGGACAGGGACATCCAAGAGACCCAGTACTTC.

This chain joins TRBV18 and TRBJ1-1; tentatively, D is TRBD1 (6 bases). Trimming removed 5 bases at V and 1 base at J, with 14 bases between. The CDR3 spans 15 residues. The germline CDR1 and CDR2 sequences are KGHSH and LQKENI. The CDR3 DNA follows: TGTGCCAGCTCAGCCACCGGGACAAGGAACACTGAAGCTTTCTTT. Protein sequence: CASSATGTRNTEAFF. Looking up the rest from reference TRBV18 and TRBJ1-1 gives the full variable domain: NAGVMQNPRHLVRRRGQEARLRCSPMKGHSHVYWYRQLPEEGLKFMVYLQKENIIDESGMPKERFSAEFPKEGPSILRIQQVVRGDSAAYFCASSATGTRNTEAFFGQGTRLTVV.

V gene TRBV5-4 combines with J gene TRBJ1-2; 8 bases fit TRBD1. The CDR3 contains 13 residues. V was clipped by 4 bases and J by 8 bases; unmatched bases: 7. Germline V gene data show CDR1 as SGHNT and CDR2 as YYREEE (reference sequence). The CDR3, as DNA: TGTGCCAGCAGCGTCCAGGGGGCGGGCGGCTACACCTTC. Its translation is CASSVQGAGGYTF. The full variable domain, completed using reference TRBV5-4 and TRBJ1-2, is ETGVTQSPTHLIKTRGQQVTLRCSSQSGHNTVSWYQQALGQGPQFIFQYYREEENGRGNFPPRFSGLQFPNYSSELNVNALELDDSALYLCASSVQGAGGYTFGSGTRLTVV.

The V gene is TRBV27, the J gene TRBJ1-4; a possible D gene is TRBD1 (6 bases). The CDR3 is made up of 14 amino acids. V shed 2 bases and J shed 8 bases, with 12 bases lying between them. CDR1 and CDR2 (germline): MNHEY, SMNVEV (reference sequence). CDR3 loop: CASSLGRGEEKLFF. The CDR3 region has the DNA TGTGCCAGCAGTTTAGGCAGGGGTGAGGAAAAACTGTTTTTT.

This rearrangement joins TRBV29-1 to TRBJ2-1; D might be TRBD2 (7 bases). V dropped 7 bases and J dropped 6 bases, with 16 bases sitting between them. Per germline, CDR1 SQVTM and CDR2 ANQGSEA. The CDR3 has 13 residues. The CDR3 loop is CSGGGGPANEQFF. The CDR3 bases are TGCAGCGGAGGGGGAGGGCCGGCCAATGAGCAGTTCTTC.

The rearrangement links TRBV11-3 to TRBJ1-1, with D unresolved. CDR3 length: 13 amino acids. Trimming left V 5 bases short and J 2 bases short, with 9 bases between. Germline V gene sequence: CDR1 SGHNT, CDR2 YENEEA. CDR3 DNA sequence: TGTGCCAGCAGCCGGACGTACAACACTGAAGCTTTCTTT. Translated, it gives CASSRTYNTEAFF.